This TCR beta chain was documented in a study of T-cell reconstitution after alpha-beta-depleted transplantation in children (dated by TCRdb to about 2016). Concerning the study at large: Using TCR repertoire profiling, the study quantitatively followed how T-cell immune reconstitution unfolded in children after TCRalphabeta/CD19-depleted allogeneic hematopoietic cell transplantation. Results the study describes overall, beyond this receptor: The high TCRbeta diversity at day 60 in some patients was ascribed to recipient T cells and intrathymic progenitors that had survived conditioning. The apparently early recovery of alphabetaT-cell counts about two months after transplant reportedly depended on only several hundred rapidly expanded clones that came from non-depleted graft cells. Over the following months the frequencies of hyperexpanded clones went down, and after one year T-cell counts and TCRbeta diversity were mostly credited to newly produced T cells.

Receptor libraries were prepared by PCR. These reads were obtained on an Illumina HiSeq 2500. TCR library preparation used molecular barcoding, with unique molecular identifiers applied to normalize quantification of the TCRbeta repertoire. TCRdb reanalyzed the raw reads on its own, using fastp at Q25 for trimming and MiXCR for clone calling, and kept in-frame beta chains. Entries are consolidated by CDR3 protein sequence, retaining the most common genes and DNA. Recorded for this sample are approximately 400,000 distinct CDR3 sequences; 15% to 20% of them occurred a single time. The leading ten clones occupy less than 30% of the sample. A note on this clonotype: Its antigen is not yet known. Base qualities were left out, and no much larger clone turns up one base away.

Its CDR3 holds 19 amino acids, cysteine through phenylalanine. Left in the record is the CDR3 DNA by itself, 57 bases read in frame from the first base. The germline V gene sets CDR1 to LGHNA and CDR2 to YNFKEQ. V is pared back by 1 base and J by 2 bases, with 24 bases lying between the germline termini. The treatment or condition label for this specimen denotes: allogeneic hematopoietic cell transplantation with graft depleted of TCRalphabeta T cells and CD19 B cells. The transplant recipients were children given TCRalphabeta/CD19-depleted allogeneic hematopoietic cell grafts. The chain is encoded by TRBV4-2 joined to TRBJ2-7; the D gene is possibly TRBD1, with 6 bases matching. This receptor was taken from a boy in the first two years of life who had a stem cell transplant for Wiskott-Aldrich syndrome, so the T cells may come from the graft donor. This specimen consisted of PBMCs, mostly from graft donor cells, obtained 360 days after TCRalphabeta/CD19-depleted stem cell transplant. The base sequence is TGTGCCAGCAGCCAAGGGGAAAGGGGGTGGTTTCCGGAAACCTACGAGCAGTACTTC. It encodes CASSQGERGWFPETYEQYF.